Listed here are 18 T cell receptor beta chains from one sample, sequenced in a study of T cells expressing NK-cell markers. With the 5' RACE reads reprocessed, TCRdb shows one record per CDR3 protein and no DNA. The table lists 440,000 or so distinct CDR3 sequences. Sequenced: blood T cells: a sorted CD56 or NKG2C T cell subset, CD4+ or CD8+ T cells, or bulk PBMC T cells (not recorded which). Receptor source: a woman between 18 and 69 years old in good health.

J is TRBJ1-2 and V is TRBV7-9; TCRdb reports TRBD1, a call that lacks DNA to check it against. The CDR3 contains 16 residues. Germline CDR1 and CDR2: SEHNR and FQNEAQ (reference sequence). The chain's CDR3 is CASSLVAGTGELGYTF.

The chain's CDR3 is CASSESGGLNTEAFF. The chain recombines TRBV25-1 with TRBJ1-1. Germline V gives CDR1 MGHDK, CDR2 SYGVNS. CDR3 length: 15 residues.

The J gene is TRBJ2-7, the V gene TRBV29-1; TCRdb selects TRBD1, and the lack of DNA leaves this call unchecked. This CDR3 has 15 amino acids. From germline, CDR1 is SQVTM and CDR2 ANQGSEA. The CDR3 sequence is CSVESPLESRYEQYF.

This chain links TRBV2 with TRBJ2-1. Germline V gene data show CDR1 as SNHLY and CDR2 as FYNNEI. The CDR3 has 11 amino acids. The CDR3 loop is CASSEGTLQFF.

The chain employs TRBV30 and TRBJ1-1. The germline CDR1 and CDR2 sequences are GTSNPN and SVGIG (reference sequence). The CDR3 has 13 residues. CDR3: CAWSDPMNTEAFF.

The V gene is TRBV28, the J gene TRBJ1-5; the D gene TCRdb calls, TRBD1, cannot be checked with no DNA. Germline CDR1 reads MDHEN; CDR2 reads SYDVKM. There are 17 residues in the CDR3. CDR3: CASSLSGTGTGGQPQHF. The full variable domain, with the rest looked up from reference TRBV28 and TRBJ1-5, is DVKVTQSSRYLVKRTGEKVFLECVQDMDHENMFWYRQDPGLGLRLIYFSYDVKMKEKGDIPEGYSVSREKKERFSLILESASTNQTSMYLCASSLSGTGTGGQPQHFGDGTRLSIL.

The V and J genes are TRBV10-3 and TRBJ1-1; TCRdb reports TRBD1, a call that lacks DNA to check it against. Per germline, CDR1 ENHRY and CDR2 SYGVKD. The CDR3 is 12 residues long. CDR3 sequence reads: CAIKQGDTEAFF.

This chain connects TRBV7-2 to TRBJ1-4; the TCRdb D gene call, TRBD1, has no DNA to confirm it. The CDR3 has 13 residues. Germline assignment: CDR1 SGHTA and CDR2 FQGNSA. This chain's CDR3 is CASSSDRVEKLFF.

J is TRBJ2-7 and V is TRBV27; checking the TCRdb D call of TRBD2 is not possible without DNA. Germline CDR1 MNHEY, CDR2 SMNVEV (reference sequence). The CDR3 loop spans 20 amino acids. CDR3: CASSKSGTSGRALLSYEQYF.

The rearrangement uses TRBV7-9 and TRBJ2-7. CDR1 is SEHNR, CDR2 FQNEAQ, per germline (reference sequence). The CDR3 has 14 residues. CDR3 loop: CASSSTRGSYEQYF.

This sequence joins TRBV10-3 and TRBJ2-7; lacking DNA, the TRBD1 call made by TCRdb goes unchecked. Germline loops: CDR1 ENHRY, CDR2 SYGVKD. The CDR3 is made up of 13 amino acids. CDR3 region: CATIGNFDYEQYF.

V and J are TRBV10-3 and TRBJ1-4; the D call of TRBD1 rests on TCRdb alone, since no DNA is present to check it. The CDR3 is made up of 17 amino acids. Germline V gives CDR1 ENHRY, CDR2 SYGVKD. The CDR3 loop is CAISGSPGGVFSGKLFF.

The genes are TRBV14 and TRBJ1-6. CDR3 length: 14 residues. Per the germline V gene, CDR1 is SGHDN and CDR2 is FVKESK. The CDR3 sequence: CASSQDQYNSPLHF.

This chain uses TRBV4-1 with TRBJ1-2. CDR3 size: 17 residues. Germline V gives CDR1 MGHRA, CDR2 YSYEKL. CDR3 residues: CASSQDSFRGVGYGYTF.

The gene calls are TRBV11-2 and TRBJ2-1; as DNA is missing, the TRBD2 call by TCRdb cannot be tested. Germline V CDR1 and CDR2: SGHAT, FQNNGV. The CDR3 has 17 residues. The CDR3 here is CASSLFRGTSAYNEQFF.

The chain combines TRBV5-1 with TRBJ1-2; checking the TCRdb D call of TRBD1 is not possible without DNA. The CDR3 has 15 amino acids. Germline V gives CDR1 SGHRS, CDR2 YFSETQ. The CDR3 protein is CASSLGDSPSVGYTF. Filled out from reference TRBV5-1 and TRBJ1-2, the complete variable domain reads KAGVTQTPRYLIKTRGQQVTLSCSPISGHRSVSWYQQTPGQGLQFLFEYFSETQRNKGNFPGRFSGRQFSNSRSEMNVSTLELGDSALYLCASSLGDSPSVGYTFGSGTRLTVV.

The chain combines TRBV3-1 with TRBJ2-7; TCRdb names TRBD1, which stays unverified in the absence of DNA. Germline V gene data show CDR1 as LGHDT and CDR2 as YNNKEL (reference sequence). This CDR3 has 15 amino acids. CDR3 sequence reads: CASSPTSGGRYEQYF.

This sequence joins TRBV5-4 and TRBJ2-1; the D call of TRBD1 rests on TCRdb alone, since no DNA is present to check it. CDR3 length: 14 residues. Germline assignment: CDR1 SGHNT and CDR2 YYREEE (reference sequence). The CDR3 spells CASSQGGLYNEQFF.